The sequence of this T cell receptor beta chain was determined in a study of blood T cell repertoires in COVID-19. Across the study: Samples taken during acute and convalescent COVID-19 were collected in the United States, Italy and Spain.

Cohort 3 recovery required two negative PCRs, clearance, or symptom resolution. Germline V gene lookup returns CDR1 MDHEN and CDR2 SYDVKM. Trimming removed 2 bases from V and 1 base from J, with 12 bases in between. This CDR3 has 15 amino acids. Original handling: Estimated nucleated cell counts came from reference gene primer amplification. TCRdb's table, derived via immunoSEQ multiplex PCR, lists solely in-frame clones and lacks some. V, J and clone size derive from that table, while D and trimming were established from the DNA sequence. The data show about 210,000 clones, over 75% seen once. This TCR was sampled from a middle-aged man who had recovered from COVID-19. The gene calls are TRBV28 and TRBJ2-7; D is perhaps TRBD2 (6 bases). The material sequenced was PBMCs or T cells enriched from blood (not recorded which). The CDR3 coding sequence is TGTGCCAGCAGTTTACCCGGGGAGGCGTCCTACGAGCAGTACTTC. Translation gives CASSLPGEASYEQYF.